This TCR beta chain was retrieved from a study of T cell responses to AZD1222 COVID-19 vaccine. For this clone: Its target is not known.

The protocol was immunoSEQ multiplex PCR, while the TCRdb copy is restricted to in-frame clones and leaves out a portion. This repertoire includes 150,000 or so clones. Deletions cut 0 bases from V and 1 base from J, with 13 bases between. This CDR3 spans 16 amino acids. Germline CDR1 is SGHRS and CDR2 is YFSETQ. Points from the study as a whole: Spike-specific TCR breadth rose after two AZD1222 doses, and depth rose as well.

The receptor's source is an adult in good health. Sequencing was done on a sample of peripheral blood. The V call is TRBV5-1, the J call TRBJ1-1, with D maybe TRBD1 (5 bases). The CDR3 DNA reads TGCGCCAGCAGCTTGGCCGGGCGTAGGGGGAACACTGAAGCTTTCTTT. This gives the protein CASSLAGRRGNTEAFF.